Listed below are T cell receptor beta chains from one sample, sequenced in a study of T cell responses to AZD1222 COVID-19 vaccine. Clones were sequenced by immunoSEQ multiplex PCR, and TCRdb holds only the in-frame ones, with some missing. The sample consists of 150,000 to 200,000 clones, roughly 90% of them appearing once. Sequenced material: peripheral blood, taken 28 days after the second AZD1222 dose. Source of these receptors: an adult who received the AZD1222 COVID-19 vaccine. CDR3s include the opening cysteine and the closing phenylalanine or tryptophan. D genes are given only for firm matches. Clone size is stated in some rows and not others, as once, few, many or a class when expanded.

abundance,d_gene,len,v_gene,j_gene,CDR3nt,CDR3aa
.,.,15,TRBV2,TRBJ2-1,TGTGCCAGCAGGGGGTGGAGGAGCTCCTACAATGAGCAGTTCTTC,CASRGWRSSYNEQFF
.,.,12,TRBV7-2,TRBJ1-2,TGTGCCAGCAGCCATGACAGATATGGCTACACCTTC,CASSHDRYGYTF
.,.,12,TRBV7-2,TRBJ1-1,TGTGCCAGCAGCTTAAGGGAGACTGAAGCTTTCTTT,CASSLRETEAFF
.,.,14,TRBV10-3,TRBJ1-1,TGTGCCATCAGCCTTGAAGGGCCGAGCACTGAAGCTTTCTTT,CAISLEGPSTEAFF
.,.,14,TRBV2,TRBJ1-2,TGTGCCAAGAGACGGGACATAGCTAACTATGGCTACACCTTC,CAKRRDIANYGYTF
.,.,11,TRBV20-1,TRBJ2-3,TGCAGTGCTAGGTCCCGGGGTCTTCAGTATTTT,CSARSRGLQYF
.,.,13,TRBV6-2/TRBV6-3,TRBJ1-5,TGTGCCAGCAGTTACGTCGGGAATCAGCCCCAGCATTTT,CASSYVGNQPQHF
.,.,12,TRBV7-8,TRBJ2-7,TGTGCCAGCAGCCCATCTAGGTACGAGCAGTACTTC,CASSPSRYEQYF
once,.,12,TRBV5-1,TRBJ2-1,TGCGCCAGCAGCTTAAGTCCGTATGAGCAGTTCTTC,CASSLSPYEQFF
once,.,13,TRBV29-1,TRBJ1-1,TGCAGCGTTGCCAACCTAATGAACACTGAAGCTTTCTTT,CSVANLMNTEAFF
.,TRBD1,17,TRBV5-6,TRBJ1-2,TGTGCCAGCAGCGTAACCCCGGGACAGGGCCTAATCTATGGCTACACCTTC,CASSVTPGQGLIYGYTF
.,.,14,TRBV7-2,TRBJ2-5,TGTGCCAGCAGCTTCAATCAGGGGCGAGAGACCCAGTACTTC,CASSFNQGRETQYF
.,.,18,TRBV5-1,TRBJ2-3,TGCGCCAGCAGCTTGGGTCCAGGGAACCCGCTTAGCACAGATACGCAGTATTTT,CASSLGPGNPLSTDTQYF
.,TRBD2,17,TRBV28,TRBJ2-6,TGTGCCAGCACGGCGGGAGGGACAGTCTCTGGGGCCAACGTCCTGACTTTC,CASTAGGTVSGANVLTF
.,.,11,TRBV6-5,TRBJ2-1,TGTGCCAGCGGGAGAGCCAATGAGCAGTTCTTC,CASGRANEQFF
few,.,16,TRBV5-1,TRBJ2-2,TGCGCCAGCAGCCTAGGGGGACTATTGGGCACCGGGGAGCTGTTTTTT,CASSLGGLLGTGELFF
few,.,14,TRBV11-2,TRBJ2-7,TGTGCCAGCAGCTGGACATTTGAGGGCGACGAGCAGTACTTC,CASSWTFEGDEQYF
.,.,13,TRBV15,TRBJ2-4,TGTGCCACCAGCTTCACCCCAGGACAACCTGGGTACTTC,CATSFTPGQPGYF
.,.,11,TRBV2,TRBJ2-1,TGTGCCAGCATGGTGGGTAAGGAGCAGTTCTTC,CASMVGKEQFF
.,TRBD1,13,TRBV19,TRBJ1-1,TGTGCCAGTAGCTCAAGGGACAGGGGAGAGGCTTTCTTT,CASSSRDRGEAFF
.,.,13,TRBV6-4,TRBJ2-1,TGTGCCAGCAGTGACCAGGGGGGAAATGAGCAGTTCTTC,CASSDQGGNEQFF
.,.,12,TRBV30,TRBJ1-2,TGTGCCTGGAGGGGCCAGGACCGCATCTACACCTTC,CAWRGQDRIYTF
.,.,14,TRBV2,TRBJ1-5,TGTGCCAGCAGGGGCCACGAGGGAGATCAGCCCCAGCATTTT,CASRGHEGDQPQHF
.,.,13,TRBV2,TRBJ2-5,TGTGCCAGCAGAGGGGCGATACAAGAGACCCAGTACTTC,CASRGAIQETQYF
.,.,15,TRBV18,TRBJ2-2,TGTGCCAGCTCACCAAGGGAAGGGAACACCGGGGAGCTGTTTTTT,CASSPREGNTGELFF
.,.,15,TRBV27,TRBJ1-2,TGTGCCAGCAGTTCATGGGCGGAAGAAAACTATGGCTACACCTTC,CASSSWAEENYGYTF
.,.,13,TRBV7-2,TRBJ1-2,TGTGCCAGCAGCCCCTACAGTTTCGAGGGCTACACCTTC,CASSPYSFEGYTF
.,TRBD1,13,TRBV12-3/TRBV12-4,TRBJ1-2,TGTGCCAGCAGCCCGGACAGGGAAGTTGGCTACACCTTC,CASSPDREVGYTF
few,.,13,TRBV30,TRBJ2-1,TGTGCCTGGAGTGTTGGAGGCAACAATGAGCAGTTCTTC,CAWSVGGNNEQFF
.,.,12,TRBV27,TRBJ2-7,TGTGCCAGCAGTTTCGTGGGCAGAGAGCAGTACTTC,CASSFVGREQYF
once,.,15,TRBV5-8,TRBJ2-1,TGTGCCAGCGGACCTCCTGAAGACGGCTACAATGAGCAGTTCTTC,CASGPPEDGYNEQFF
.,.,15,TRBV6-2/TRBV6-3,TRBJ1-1,TGTGCCAGCAGCTTGGGGGGGGCAATGAACACTGAAGCTTTCTTT,CASSLGGAMNTEAFF
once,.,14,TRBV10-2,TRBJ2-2,TGCGCCAGCAGAGAGACAGAGATGACCGGGGAGCTGTTTTTT,CASRETEMTGELFF
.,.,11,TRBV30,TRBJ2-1,TGTGCCTGGTCGGGTTACAATGAGCAGTTCTTC,CAWSGYNEQFF
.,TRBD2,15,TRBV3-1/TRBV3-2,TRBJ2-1,TGTGCCAGCAGTCGAAGCGGGGGGGCTTGGAATGAGCAGTTCTTC,CASSRSGGAWNEQFF
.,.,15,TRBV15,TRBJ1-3,TGTGCCACCAGCTCAGGAGGGGCCTCTGGAAACACCATATATTTT,CATSSGGASGNTIYF
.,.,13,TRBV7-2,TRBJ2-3,TGTGCCAGCAGCTTAATAACCACAGATACGCAGTATTTT,CASSLITTDTQYF
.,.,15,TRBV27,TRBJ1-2,TGTGCCAGCAGTCCTCTATCCAGGGGAGACTATGGCTACACCTTC,CASSPLSRGDYGYTF
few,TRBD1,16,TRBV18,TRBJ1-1,TGTGCCAGCTCACTTAACCGGGACAGCCCGAACACTGAAGCTTTCTTT,CASSLNRDSPNTEAFF
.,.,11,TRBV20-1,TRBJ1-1,TGCAGTGCTCGAGGACAGTACGTGTCTTTCTTT,CSARGQYVSFF
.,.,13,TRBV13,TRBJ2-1,TGTGCCAGCGGGCAGGGCATCAGTAATGAGCAGTTCTTC,CASGQGISNEQFF
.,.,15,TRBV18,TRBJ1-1,TGTGCCAGCTCGACACGCCGGGAGCAGAAGGGTGAAGCTTTCTTT,CASSTRREQKGEAFF
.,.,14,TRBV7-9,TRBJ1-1,TGTGCCAGCAGCTCGCAAGGATGGAACACTGAAGCTTTCTTT,CASSSQGWNTEAFF
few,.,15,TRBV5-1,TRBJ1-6,TGCGCCAGCAGCTTGGCCAACGGGACAAATTCACCCCTCCACTTT,CASSLANGTNSPLHF
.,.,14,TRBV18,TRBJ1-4,TGTGCCAGCTCACCCGAGACAGGACATGAAAAACTGTTTTTT,CASSPETGHEKLFF
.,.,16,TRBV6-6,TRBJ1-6,TGTGCCAGCAGTTACGGGGGGGGCTCCTATAATTCACCCCTCCACTTT,CASSYGGGSYNSPLHF
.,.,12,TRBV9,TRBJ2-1,TGTGCCAGCAGCGTAGACGACAATGAGCAGTTCTTC,CASSVDDNEQFF
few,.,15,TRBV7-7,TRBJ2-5,TGTGCTAGCAGCCCTCTAGGGTCCGGGGAAGAGACCCAGTACTTC,CASSPLGSGEETQYF
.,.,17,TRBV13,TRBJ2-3,TGTGCCAGCAGCTTATGGGCCCATGCCCACTCCACAGATACGCAGTATTTT,CASSLWAHAHSTDTQYF
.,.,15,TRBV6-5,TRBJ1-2,TGTGCCAGCAGTAACCGGGACACCAACTTCTATGGCTACACCTTC,CASSNRDTNFYGYTF
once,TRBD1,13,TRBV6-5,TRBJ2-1,TGTGCCAGCACCCGCGACAAAGACAGGGGGCGGTTCTTC,CASTRDKDRGRFF
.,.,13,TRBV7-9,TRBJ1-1,TGTGCCAGCAGCTTATACTCGGGAACCGAAGCTTTCTTT,CASSLYSGTEAFF